A selection of T cell receptor beta chains follows, all from one sample in a study of blood T cell repertoires in COVID-19. TCRdb's copy holds only in-frame clones and misses some; the assay was immunoSEQ multiplex PCR. The sample includes tens of thousands of clones, about 82% of them seen just once. Sequencing was performed on peripheral blood. These receptors came from a human donor with active COVID-19. The donor label of this sample is uncertain. Each CDR3 is given with its conserved first and last residue. D genes are given only for firm matches. Clone size is shown for a subset of rows, as once, few, many or a class of expanded clone.

j_call,v_call,clone_size,d_call,cdr3_aa,cdr3_nt
TRBJ1-1,TRBV5-6,NA,NA,CASSPTGGMNTEAFF,TGTGCCAGCAGCCCTACCGGAGGCATGAACACTGAAGCTTTCTTT
TRBJ2-7,TRBV11-3,NA,NA,CASSPGSSYEQYF,TGTGCCAGCAGCCCCGGGAGCTCCTACGAGCAGTACTTC
TRBJ2-7,TRBV7-9,once,TRBD2,CASSPLAGVSYEQYF,TGTGCCAGCAGCCCGCTAGCGGGAGTGTCCTACGAGCAGTACTTC
TRBJ1-4,TRBV5-1,NA,NA,CASSRRGGVNEKLFF,TGCGCCAGCAGTCGGCGCGGGGGTGTTAATGAAAAACTGTTTTTT
TRBJ2-3,TRBV6-5,NA,TRBD2,CASSSSGSGADTQYF,TGTGCCAGCAGTAGTAGCGGGAGTGGGGCAGATACGCAGTATTTT
TRBJ2-3,TRBV5-1,NA,TRBD2,CASSLGRGGSADTQYF,TGCGCCAGCAGCTTGGGGCGGGGCGGGAGTGCGGATACGCAGTATTTT
TRBJ2-7,TRBV7-9,NA,NA,CASSDWGRKSYEQYF,TGTGCCAGCAGCGACTGGGGCAGAAAATCCTACGAGCAGTACTTC
TRBJ1-3,TRBV5-1,NA,NA,CASSSGLGASGPGNTIYF,TGCGCCAGCAGCTCGGGTCTGGGGGCATCGGGGCCTGGAAACACCATATATTTT
TRBJ2-5,TRBV7-9,NA,NA,CASSPVAQETQYF,TGTGCCAGCAGTCCCGTGGCCCAGGAGACCCAGTACTTC
TRBJ1-2,TRBV18,NA,NA,CASSTGYCNYGYTF,TGTGCCAGCTCCACAGGGTATTGTAACTATGGCTACACCTTC
TRBJ2-1,TRBV4-1,NA,TRBD2,CASSPRVTSGSHEQFF,TGCGCCAGCAGCCCCAGGGTAACTAGCGGGAGCCATGAGCAGTTCTTC
TRBJ2-7,TRBV9,NA,NA,CASSVRTDYEQYF,TGTGCCAGCAGCGTTCGGACAGACTACGAGCAGTACTTC
TRBJ2-5,TRBV24-1,NA,NA,CATSEGAQETQYF,TGTGCCACCAGTGAGGGAGCGCAAGAGACCCAGTACTTC
TRBJ2-7,TRBV18,NA,NA,CASSPGGDEQYF,TGTGCCAGCTCACCGGGGGGAGACGAGCAGTACTTC
TRBJ2-7,TRBV7-9,NA,TRBD1,CASTKPGQGSYEQYF,TGTGCCAGCACCAAACCGGGACAGGGGTCCTACGAGCAGTACTTC
TRBJ2-3,TRBV4-3,NA,NA,CASSQDLIRGTDTQYF,TGCGCCAGCAGCCAAGACCTTATCCGCGGCACAGATACGCAGTATTTT
TRBJ1-2,TRBV7-9,NA,NA,CASSLAHNGYTF,TGTGCCAGCAGCTTAGCCCACAATGGCTACACCTTC
TRBJ2-3,TRBV30,NA,TRBD2,CAWSGIAGAHTDTQYF,TGTGCCTGGAGTGGGATAGCGGGGGCGCACACAGATACGCAGTATTTT
TRBJ1-2,TRBV5-1,NA,NA,CASSLVANYGYTF,TGCGCCAGCAGCTTGGTAGCCAACTATGGCTACACCTTC
TRBJ2-7,TRBV7-2,NA,TRBD1,CASSAHRGVYEQYF,TGTGCCAGCAGCGCACACAGGGGGGTCTACGAGCAGTACTTC
TRBJ2-2,TRBV5-1,NA,TRBD1,CASSEGTGPTGELFF,TGCGCCAGCAGCGAAGGGACAGGTCCCACCGGGGAGCTGTTTTTT
TRBJ1-5,TRBV19,NA,NA,CASSIDRGVQPQHF,TGTGCCAGTAGTATAGATCGAGGTGTTCAGCCCCAGCATTTT
TRBJ2-7,TRBV2,NA,TRBD1,CASKDIWDRDYEQYF,TGTGCCAGCAAAGACATCTGGGACAGGGACTACGAGCAGTACTTC
TRBJ2-5,TRBV4-1,NA,TRBD1,CASSLRPGQISQETQYF,TGCGCCAGCAGCCTTAGGCCGGGACAGATCAGTCAAGAGACCCAGTACTTC
TRBJ1-2,TRBV28,NA,NA,CASSYGAGYGYTF,TGTGCCAGCAGTTATGGGGCAGGCTATGGCTACACCTTC
TRBJ1-3,TRBV5-1,NA,NA,CASSLAVGGNTIYF,TGCGCCAGCAGCTTGGCAGTGGGCGGAAACACCATATATTTT
TRBJ1-2,TRBV4-3,NA,NA,CASSQDPNPEHYGYTF,TGCGCCAGCAGCCAAGATCCCAATCCCGAGCACTATGGCTACACCTTC
TRBJ1-2,TRBV6-5,NA,TRBD1,CASRPGTGDYGYTF,TGTGCCAGCAGGCCCGGGACAGGGGACTATGGCTACACCTTC
TRBJ2-1,TRBV9,NA,TRBD1,CASSVAPTGENEQFF,TGTGCCAGCAGCGTAGCTCCTACAGGGGAGAATGAGCAGTTCTTC
TRBJ2-3,TRBV5-5,NA,TRBD1,CASSRWTGTAGADTQYF,TGTGCCAGCAGCCGGTGGACCGGGACAGCCGGGGCAGATACGCAGTATTTT
TRBJ2-2,TRBV29-1,NA,TRBD2,CSVGLAGGTGELFF,TGCAGCGTCGGGCTAGCGGGAGGCACCGGGGAGCTGTTTTTT
TRBJ2-6,TRBV2,once,NA,CASTRSGANVLTF,TGTGCCAGCACCCGCTCTGGGGCCAACGTCCTGACTTTC
TRBJ2-1,TRBV24-1,NA,TRBD1,CATSDRGRTNNEQFF,TGTGCCACCAGCGACAGGGGTAGGACTAACAATGAGCAGTTCTTC